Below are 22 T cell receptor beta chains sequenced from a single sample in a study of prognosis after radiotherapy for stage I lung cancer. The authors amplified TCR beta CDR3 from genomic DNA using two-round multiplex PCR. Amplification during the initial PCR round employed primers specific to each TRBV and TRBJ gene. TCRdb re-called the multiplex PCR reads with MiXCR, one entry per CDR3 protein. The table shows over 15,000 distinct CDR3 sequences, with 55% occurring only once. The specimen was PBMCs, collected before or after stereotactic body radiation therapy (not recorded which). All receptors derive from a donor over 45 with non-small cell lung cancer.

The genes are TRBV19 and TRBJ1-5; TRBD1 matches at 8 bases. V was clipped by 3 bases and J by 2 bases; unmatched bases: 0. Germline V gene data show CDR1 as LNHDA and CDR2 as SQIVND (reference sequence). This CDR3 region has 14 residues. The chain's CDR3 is CASSMTGGNQPQHF. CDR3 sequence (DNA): TGTGCCAGTAGTATGACAGGGGGCAATCAGCCCCAGCATTTT.

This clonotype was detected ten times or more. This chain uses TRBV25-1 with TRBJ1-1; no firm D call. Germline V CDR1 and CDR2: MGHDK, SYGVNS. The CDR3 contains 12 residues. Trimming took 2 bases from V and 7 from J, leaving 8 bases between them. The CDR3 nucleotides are TGTGCCAGCAGTGAAAACGGATTTGAAGCTTTCTTT. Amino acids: CASSENGFEAFF. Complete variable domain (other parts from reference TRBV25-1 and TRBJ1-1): EADIYQTPRYLVIGTGKKITLECSQTMGHDKMYWYQQDPGMELHLIHYSYGVNSTEKGDLSSESTVSRIRTEHFPLTLESARPSHTSQYLCASSENGFEAFFGQGTRLTVV.

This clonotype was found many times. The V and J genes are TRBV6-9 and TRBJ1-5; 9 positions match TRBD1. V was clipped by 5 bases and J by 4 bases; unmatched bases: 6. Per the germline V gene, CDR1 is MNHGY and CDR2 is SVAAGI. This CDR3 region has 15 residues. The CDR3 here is CASSTGTGLNQPQHF. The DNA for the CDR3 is TGTGCCAGCAGTACCGGGACAGGGCTGAATCAGCCCCAGCATTTT.

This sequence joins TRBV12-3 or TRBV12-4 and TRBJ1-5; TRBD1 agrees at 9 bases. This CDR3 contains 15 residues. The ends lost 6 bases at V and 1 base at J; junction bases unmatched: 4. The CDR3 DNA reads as TGTGCCAGCAGCCGGGACAGGGTAAGCAATCAGCCCCAGCATTTT. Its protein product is CASSRDRVSNQPQHF.

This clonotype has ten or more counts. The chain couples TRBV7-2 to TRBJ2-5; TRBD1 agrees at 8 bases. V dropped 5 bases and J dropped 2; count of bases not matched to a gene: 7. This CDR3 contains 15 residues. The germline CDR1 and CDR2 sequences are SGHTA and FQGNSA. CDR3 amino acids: CASSHPWTGQETQYF. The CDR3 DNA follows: TGTGCCAGCAGCCACCCTTGGACAGGGCAAGAGACCCAGTACTTC.

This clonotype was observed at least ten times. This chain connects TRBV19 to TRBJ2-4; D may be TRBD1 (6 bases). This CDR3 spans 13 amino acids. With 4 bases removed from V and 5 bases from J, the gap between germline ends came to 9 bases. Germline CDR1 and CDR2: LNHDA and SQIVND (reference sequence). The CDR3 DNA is TGTGCCAGTAGTAAACAGGGTCAAAACATTCAGTACTTC. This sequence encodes CASSKQGQNIQYF.

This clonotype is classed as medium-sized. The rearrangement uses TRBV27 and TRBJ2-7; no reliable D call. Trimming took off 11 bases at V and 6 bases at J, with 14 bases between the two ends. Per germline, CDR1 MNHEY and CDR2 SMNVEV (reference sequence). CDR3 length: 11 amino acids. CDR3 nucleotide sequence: TGTGCCTGCTTGACCTTCACCGAGCAGTACTTC. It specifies CACLTFTEQYF.

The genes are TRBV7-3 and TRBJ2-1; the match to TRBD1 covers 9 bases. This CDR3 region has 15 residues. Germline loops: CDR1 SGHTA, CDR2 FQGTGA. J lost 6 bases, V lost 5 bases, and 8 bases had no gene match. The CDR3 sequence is CASSLQTGGPNEQFF. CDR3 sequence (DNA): TGTGCCAGCAGCCTTCAGACAGGGGGGCCCAATGAGCAGTTCTTC.

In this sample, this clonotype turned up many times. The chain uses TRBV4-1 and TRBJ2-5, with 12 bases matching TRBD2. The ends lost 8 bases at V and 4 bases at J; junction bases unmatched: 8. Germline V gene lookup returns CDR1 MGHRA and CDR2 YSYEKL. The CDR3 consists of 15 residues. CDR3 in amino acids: CASGRTSGIGETQYF. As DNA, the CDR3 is TGCGCCAGCGGAAGGACTAGCGGGATAGGAGAGACCCAGTACTTC.

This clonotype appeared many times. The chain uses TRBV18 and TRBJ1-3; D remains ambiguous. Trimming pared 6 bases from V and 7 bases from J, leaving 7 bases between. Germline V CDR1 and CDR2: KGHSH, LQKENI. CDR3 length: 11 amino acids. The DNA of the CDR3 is TGTGCCAGCTCCGAGAAGAACACCATATATTTT. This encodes CASSEKNTIYF.

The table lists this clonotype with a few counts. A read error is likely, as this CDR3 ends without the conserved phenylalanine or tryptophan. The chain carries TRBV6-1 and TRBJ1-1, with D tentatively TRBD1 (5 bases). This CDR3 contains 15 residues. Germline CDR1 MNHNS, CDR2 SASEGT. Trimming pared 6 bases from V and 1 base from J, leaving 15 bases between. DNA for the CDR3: TGTGCCAGCAGCCGAGGGGCGACTGGGAACACTGAAGCTTTCTCT. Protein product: CASSRGATGNTEAFS.

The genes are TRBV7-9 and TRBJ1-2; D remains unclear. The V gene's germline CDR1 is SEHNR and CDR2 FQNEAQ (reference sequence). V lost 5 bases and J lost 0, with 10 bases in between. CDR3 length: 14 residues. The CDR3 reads CASSQSNPNYGYTF. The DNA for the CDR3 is TGTGCCAGCAGCCAGTCCAATCCTAACTATGGCTACACCTTC.

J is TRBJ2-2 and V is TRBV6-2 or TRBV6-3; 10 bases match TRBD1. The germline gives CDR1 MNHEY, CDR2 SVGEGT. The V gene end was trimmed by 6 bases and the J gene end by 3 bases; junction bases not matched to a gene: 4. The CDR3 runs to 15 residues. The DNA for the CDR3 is TGTGCCAGCAGCTACGGGACAGGGGACACCGGGGAGCTGTTTTTT. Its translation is CASSYGTGDTGELFF.

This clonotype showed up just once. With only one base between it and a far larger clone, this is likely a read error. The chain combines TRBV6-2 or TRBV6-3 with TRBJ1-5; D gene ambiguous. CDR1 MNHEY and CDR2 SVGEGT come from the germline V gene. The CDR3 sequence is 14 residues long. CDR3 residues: CASRSPRVNQTQHF. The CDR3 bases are TGTGCCAGCAGGTCCCCCCGGGTCAATCAGACCCAGCATTTT.

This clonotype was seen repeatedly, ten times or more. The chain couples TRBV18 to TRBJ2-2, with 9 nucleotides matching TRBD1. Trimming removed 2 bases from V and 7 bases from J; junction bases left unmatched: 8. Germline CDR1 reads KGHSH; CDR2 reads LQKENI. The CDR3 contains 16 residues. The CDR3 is CASSPGTGYLGGELFF. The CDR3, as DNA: TGTGCCAGCTCACCAGGGACAGGGTACCTTGGCGGGGAGCTGTTTTTT.

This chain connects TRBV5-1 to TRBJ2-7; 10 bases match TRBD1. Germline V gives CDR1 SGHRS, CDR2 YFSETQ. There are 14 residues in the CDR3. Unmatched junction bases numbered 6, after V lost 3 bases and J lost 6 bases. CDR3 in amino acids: CASSSTGTGAEQYF. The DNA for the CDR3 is TGCGCCAGCAGCTCCACCGGGACAGGGGCCGAGCAGTACTTC.

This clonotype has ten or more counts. The CDR3 coding sequence is TGTGCCAGCTCAGGAGGGAGGGGCACTGAAGCTTTCTTT. This encodes CASSGGRGTEAFF. V gene TRBV18 combines with J gene TRBJ1-1, with a possible D match to TRBD1 (5 bases). Trimming removed 5 bases from V and 4 bases from J, with 11 bases in between. The CDR3 is made up of 13 amino acids. CDR1 is KGHSH, CDR2 LQKENI, per germline.

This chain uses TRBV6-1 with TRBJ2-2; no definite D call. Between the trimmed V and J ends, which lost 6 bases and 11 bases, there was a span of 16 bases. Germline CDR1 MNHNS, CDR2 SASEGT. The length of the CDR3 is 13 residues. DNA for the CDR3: TGTGCCAGCAGCCCAGACGGGTTCGGTGAGCTGTTTTTT. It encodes CASSPDGFGELFF.

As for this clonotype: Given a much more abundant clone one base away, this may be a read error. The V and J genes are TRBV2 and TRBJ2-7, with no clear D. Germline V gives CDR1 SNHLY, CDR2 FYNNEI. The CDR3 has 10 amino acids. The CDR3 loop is CSSEVDERYF. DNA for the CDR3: TGTTCCAGTGAGGTGGACGAGCGGTACTTC.

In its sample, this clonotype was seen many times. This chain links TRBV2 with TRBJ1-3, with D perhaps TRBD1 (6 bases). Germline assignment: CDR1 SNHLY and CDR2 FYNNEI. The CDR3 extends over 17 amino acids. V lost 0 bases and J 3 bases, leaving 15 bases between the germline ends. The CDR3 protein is CASSEASAGVDGNTIYF. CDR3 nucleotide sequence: TGTGCCAGCAGTGAAGCGTCGGCAGGGGTGGATGGAAACACCATATATTTT.

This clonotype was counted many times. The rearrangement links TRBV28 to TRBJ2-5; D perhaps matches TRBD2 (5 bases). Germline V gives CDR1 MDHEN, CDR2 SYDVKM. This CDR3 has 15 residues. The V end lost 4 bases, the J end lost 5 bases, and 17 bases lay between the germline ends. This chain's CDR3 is CASSSRGTIKETQYF. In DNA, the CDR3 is TGTGCCAGCAGTTCTCGGGGTACCATCAAGGAGACCCAGTACTTC.

The DNA of the CDR3 is TGTGCCAGCAGTTATATAACCGGGCCCTACGAGCAGTACTTC. Protein sequence: CASSYITGPYEQYF. The chain is built from TRBV6-5 and TRBJ2-7; the D is unclear. The CDR3 runs to 14 residues. Between the trimmed V and J ends, which lost 3 bases and 2 bases, there was a span of 11 bases. CDR1 and CDR2 from the germline V gene are MNHEY and SVGAGI.